Listed here is a single T cell receptor (beta chain). Its target is unknown. This sample was taken from a study of siplizumab effects on memory and regulatory T cells. Study-wide points: Sequences below about 10^-5 frequency were poorly captured, and few alloreactive clones mapped to unstimulated subsets. Left unconfirmed was the suppressive function of proliferating Tregs from siplizumab cultures. Many proliferating CD4+ or CD8+ clones remained unclassified. Roughly 75-96% of them could not be assigned either a naive or a memory phenotype. Apparently key alloresponse contributors, naive T cells also seemed more diverse than memory cells.

Germline V gene sequence: CDR1 MGHRA, CDR2 YSYEKL. Germline trimming cut 4 bases from V and 4 bases from J; bases unmatched to any gene: 10. This CDR3 spans 15 amino acids. TCRdb keeps only in-frame clones here, not all; method: immunoSEQ multiplex PCR. The sample lists some 80,000 clones; 95% were seen once. Sequences were obtained from CD8+ T cells sorted from blood. The chain recombines TRBV4-1 with TRBJ2-7, with 7 bases aligning to TRBD2. This clonotype was obtained from a human donor in good health. CDR3 sequence (DNA): TGCGCCAGCAGCCCGGCGCGGGAGAGGAGTTACGAGCAGTACTTC. Residues: CASSPARERSYEQYF.